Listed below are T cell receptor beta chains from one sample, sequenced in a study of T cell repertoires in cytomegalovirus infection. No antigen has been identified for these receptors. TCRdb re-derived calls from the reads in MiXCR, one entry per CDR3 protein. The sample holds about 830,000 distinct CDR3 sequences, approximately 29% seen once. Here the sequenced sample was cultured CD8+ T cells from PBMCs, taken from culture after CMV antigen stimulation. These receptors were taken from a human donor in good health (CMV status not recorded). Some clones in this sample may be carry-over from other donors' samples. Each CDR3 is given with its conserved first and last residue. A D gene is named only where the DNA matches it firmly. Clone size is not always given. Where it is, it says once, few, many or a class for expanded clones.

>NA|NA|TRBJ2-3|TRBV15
TGTGCCACCAGCAGTTTAGTCCTAGGGGCAGGCACAGATACGCAGTATTTT
CATSSLVLGAGTDTQYF
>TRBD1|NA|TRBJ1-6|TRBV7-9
TGTGCCAGCACGGAGACAGGGGATTCACCCCTCCACTTT
CASTETGDSPLHF
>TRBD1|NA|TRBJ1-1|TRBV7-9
TGTGCCAGCAGCGTAACCGGGACAGGGCCCACTGAAGCTTTCTTT
CASSVTGTGPTEAFF
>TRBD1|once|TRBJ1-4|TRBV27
TGTGCCAGCGGCCGTCTGACAGGGGGGGGGGAAAAACTGTTTTTT
CASGRLTGGGEKLFF
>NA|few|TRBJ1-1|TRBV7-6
TGTGCTAGCAGCTTAGTAGGGGATCTGATGAACACTGAAGCTTTCTTT
CASSLVGDLMNTEAFF
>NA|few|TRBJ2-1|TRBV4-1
TGCGCCAGCAGCCTGGGGCCCGGCGTCTCCTACAATGAGCAGTTCTTC
CASSLGPGVSYNEQFF
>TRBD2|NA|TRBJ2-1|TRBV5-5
TGTGCCAGCAGCTCGGGACTAGCGGGGGGGCCGACCACTCCGGTCTACAATGAGCAGTTCTTC
CASSSGLAGGPTTPVYNEQFF
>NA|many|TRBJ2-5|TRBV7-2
TGTGCCAGCAGCTCAACCGGCGGGAACAGCCCCGAAGAGACCCAGTACTTC
CASSSTGGNSPEETQYF
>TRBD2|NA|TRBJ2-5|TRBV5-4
TGTGCCAGCAGCGGCGGGACTAGCGGGGCCCTAGAGACCCAGTACTTC
CASSGGTSGALETQYF
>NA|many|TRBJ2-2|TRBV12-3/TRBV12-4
TGTGCCAGCAGTGATAACTCGGGCGCGTGGGGGCCCGGGGAGCTGTTTTTT
CASSDNSGAWGPGELFF
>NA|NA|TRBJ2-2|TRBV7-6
TGTGCTAGCAGCCGAAAGATGGGAGGGGGCCACGGGGAGCTGTTTTTT
CASSRKMGGGHGELFF
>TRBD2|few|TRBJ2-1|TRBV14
TGTGCCAGCAGCCATACGGGGGGACCTTACAATGAGCAGTTCTTC
CASSHTGGPYNEQFF
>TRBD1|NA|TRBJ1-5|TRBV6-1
TGTGCCAGCAGTGAAATACAGGGGAATCAGCCCCAGCATTTT
CASSEIQGNQPQHF
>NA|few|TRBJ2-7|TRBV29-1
TGCAGCGTTGAAGTAGTAGGGCAGGATCTCTACGAGCAGTACTTC
CSVEVVGQDLYEQYF
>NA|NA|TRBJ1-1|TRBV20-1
TGCAGTGCTAGAGATCCGGGACAGAACACTGAAGCTTTCTTT
CSARDPGQNTEAFF
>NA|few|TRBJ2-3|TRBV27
TGTGCCAGCAGTTTAAAGAGGCAGATAAGCACAGATACGCAGTATTTT
CASSLKRQISTDTQYF
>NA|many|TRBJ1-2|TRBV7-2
TGTGCCAGCAGTCCCAGTTTCTCAGAAGGCTACACCTTC
CASSPSFSEGYTF
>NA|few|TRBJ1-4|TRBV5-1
TGCGCCAGCGGCATTAGGACAGCTAATGAAAAACTGTTTTTT
CASGIRTANEKLFF
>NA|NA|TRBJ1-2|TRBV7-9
TGTGCCAGCAACCCCTTCCCGGTTTATGGCTACACCTTC
CASNPFPVYGYTF
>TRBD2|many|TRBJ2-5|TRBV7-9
TGTGCCAGCAGCACCACTCGGACTAGCCCGTACCAAGAGACCCAGTACTTC
CASSTTRTSPYQETQYF
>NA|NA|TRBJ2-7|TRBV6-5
TGTGCCAGCAGTTACGGGATGGCTCTGTCCTACGAGCAGTACTTC
CASSYGMALSYEQYF
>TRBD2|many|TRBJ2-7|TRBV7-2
TGTGCCAGCAGCTTAGGGGAGGGGACCTCCTACGAGCAGTACTTC
CASSLGEGTSYEQYF
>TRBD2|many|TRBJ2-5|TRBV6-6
TGTGCCAGCAGTTACTCGATAGCGGGGGTAAACCAAGAGACCCAGTACTTC
CASSYSIAGVNQETQYF
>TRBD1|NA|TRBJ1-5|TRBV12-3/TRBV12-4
TGTGCCAGCAGTCCCCCACAGGGGGCGATCAATCAGCCCCAGCATTTT
CASSPPQGAINQPQHF
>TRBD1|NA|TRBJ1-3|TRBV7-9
TGTGCCAGCAGCTCCCGACAGGGAGGACCTCTGTCGGGAAACACCATATATTTT
CASSSRQGGPLSGNTIYF
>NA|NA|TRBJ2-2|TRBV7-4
TGTGCCAGCAGCTTAGGTGGAGGGCCCGCCGGGGTGCTGTTTTTT
CASSLGGGPAGVLFF
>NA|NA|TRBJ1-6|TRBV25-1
TGTGCCAGCAGTGAATATACACCGGGTTATAATTCACCCCTCCACTTT
CASSEYTPGYNSPLHF
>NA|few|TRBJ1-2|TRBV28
TGTGCCAGCAGGGAACAGGGAGCTAACTATGGCTACACCTTC
CASREQGANYGYTF
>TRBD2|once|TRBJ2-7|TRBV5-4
TGTGCCTCAAGTACCGGGACTAGCGGGGCCTACGAGCAGTACTTC
CASSTGTSGAYEQYF
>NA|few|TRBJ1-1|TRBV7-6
TGTGCCAGCAGCTTACTGGAGAGGGCGGACACTGAAGCTTTCTTT
CASSLLERADTEAFF
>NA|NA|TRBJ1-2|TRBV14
TGTGCCAGCAGCCAAGAATTTGCAGGGGTCAATGGCTACACCTTC
CASSQEFAGVNGYTF
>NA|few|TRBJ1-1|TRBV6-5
TGTGCCAGCAGTATCGGTAATGAAGCTTTCTTT
CASSIGNEAFF
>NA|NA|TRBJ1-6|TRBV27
TGTGCCAGCAGTTTATCCATTAATTCACCCCTCCACTTT
CASSLSINSPLHF
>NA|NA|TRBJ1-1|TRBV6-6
TGTGCCAGCAGTTACTCAGGCAGGGAGAGTTACACTGAAGCTTTCTTT
CASSYSGRESYTEAFF
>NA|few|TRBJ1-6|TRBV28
TGTGCCAGCAGCTTAGTGGGATATAATTCACCCCTCCACTTT
CASSLVGYNSPLHF
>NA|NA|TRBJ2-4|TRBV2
TGTGCCAGCAGAAGGGTAGCCAAAAACATTCAGTACTTC
CASRRVAKNIQYF
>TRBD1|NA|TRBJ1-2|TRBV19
TGTGCCAGTAGTGCCGGGACAGCCTATGGCTACACCTTC
CASSAGTAYGYTF
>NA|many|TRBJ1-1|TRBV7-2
TGTGCCAGCAGCTTATCTGGTTCTCTGGGGACTGAAGCTTTCTTT
CASSLSGSLGTEAFF
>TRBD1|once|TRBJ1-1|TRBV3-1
TGTGCCAGCAGCCACCACCAGGGGGCGTTCACTGAAGCTTTCTTT
CASSHHQGAFTEAFF
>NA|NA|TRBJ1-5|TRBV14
TGTGCCAGCAGCCAAAGGGACGGGAGGCCCCAGCATTTT
CASSQRDGRPQHF
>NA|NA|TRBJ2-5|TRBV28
TGTGCCAGCAAAAGACAGCAAGAGACCCAGTACTTC
CASKRQQETQYF
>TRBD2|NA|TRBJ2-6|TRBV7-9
TGTGCCAGCAGCGTCTGGGGAGTAGCGGGGGCCTCCCCTGGGGCCAACGTCCTGACTTTC
CASSVWGVAGASPGANVLTF
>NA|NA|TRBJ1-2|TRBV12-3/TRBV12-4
TGTGCCAGCAGTTTCGGACAGTTCCTTTATGGCTACACCTTC
CASSFGQFLYGYTF
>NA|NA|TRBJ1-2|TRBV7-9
TGTGCCAGCAGCCTAGGTCGGGGCCTCGCATCGGGAGGCTACACCTTC
CASSLGRGLASGGYTF
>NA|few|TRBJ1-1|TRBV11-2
TGTGCCAGCAGCTTCAAAGGGCTTCCCACTGAAGCTTTCTTT
CASSFKGLPTEAFF
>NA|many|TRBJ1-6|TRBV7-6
TGTGCCAGCAGCTTAATGGACTCCTATAATTCACCCCTCCACTTT
CASSLMDSYNSPLHF
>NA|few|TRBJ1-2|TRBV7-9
TGTGCCAGCAGCTTGGAGGATGACTATGGCTACACCTTC
CASSLEDDYGYTF